This T cell receptor (beta chain) was observed in a study of CD8 T cells in ankylosing spondylitis. General observations from the study: Apparently characteristic of ankylosing spondylitis blood was a TCR beta motif (roughly eight highly homologous variants). From matched ankylosing spondylitis synovial fluid, disease-linked clones were reportedly recovered at significantly enriched levels. In peripheral blood, disease-linked CD8+ clones occurred at relatively low frequencies.

Germline loops: CDR1 MNHEY, CDR2 SVGAGI. V was clipped by 5 bases and J by 3 bases, with 9 bases between them. The CDR3 has 13 amino acids. This clonotype was seen only a few times. The antigen is undetermined. A single record per CDR3 protein comes from TCRdb applying MiXCR to the 5' RACE reads. The sample includes just over 350,000 distinct CDR3 sequences, approximately 22% of them seen just once. This clonotype was sampled from a male donor with ankylosing spondylitis or in good health (not recorded which). Material for sequencing was blood, either unsorted or a sorted T cell fraction (not recorded which). The gene calls are TRBV6-5 and TRBJ2-3; a possible D gene is TRBD2 (6 bases). CDR3 nucleotide sequence: TGTGCCAGCAGTCGGGGACTTACAGATACGCAGTATTTT. It specifies CASSRGLTDTQYF.